This T cell receptor (beta chain) comes out of a study of blood T cell repertoires in COVID-19. Study information: Samples taken during acute and convalescent COVID-19 were collected in the United States, Italy and Spain.

Using immunoSEQ multiplex PCR, the repertoire was profiled, and TCRdb retains in-frame clones only, with some absent. This sample has some 320,000 clones; around nine tenths occur once, and the top ten carry 2% to 3%. The V end was cut by 3 bases, the J end by 5 bases, with 8 bases between. The CDR3 extends over 13 amino acids. Germline assignment: CDR1 KGHSH and CDR2 LQKENI. The rearrangement links TRBV18 to TRBJ1-5; no firm D call. Sequencing was performed on PBMCs or T cells enriched from blood (not recorded which). This receptor was obtained from a man in his fifties or sixties who had recovered from COVID-19. The CDR3 loop is CASSPGVDQPQHF. As DNA, the CDR3 is TGTGCCAGCTCACCCGGGGTGGATCAGCCCCAGCATTTT. Combining the CDR3 with reference TRBV18 and TRBJ1-5 gives the whole variable domain NAGVMQNPRHLVRRRGQEARLRCSPMKGHSHVYWYRQLPEEGLKFMVYLQKENIIDESGMPKERFSAEFPKEGPSILRIQQVVRGDSAAYFCASSPGVDQPQHFGDGTRLSIL.